Below, 21 T cell receptor beta chains from the same sample are listed, as sequenced in a study of shared clonotypes between healthy human individuals. Some clones are missing from TCRdb's copy, which holds only in-frame ones; the method was immunoSEQ multiplex PCR. The table includes about 2.4 million clones, roughly 92% detected once. The specimen sequenced was naive CD4+ T cells sorted from blood. Subset: CD45RA+ positively selected. All receptors derive from a man in his late teens or twenties in good health.

The chain carries TRBV5-1 and TRBJ2-5; the D gene is possibly TRBD1 (6 bases). Germline V lookup: CDR1 SGHRS, CDR2 YFSETQ. Trimming left V 0 bases short and J 5 bases short, with 29 bases between. CDR3 length: 20 residues. In DNA form, the CDR3 reads TGCGCCAGCAGCTTGGCCAGGATGAGCTCCCAGGGGAGTTCTCGGGAGACCCAGTACTTC. Protein sequence: CASSLARMSSQGSSRETQYF. Drawing the rest from reference TRBV5-1 and TRBJ2-5, the complete variable domain is KAGVTQTPRYLIKTRGQQVTLSCSPISGHRSVSWYQQTPGQGLQFLFEYFSETQRNKGNFPGRFSGRQFSNSRSEMNVSTLELGDSALYLCASSLARMSSQGSSRETQYFGPGTRLLVL.

The chain recombines TRBV11-2 with TRBJ2-3, with 7 nucleotides matching TRBD2. CDR3 length: 15 amino acids. The trim removed 3 bases at V and 4 bases at J, leaving 7 bases unmatched. Germline lookup yields CDR1 SGHAT and CDR2 FQNNGV. CDR3 sequence: CASSFTGGGADTQYF. The CDR3 nucleotides are TGTGCCAGCAGCTTTACGGGAGGAGGGGCAGATACGCAGTATTTT.

The rearrangement links TRBV19 to TRBJ2-1; 9 nucleotides agree with TRBD2. V lost 4 bases, J lost 8 bases, and 9 bases stayed unmatched. In germline, CDR1 is LNHDA, CDR2 SQIVND (reference sequence). CDR3 length equals 15 residues. The CDR3 protein is CASSSQTSGRDEQFF. CDR3 coding DNA: TGTGCCAGTAGTAGTCAGACTAGCGGACGTGATGAGCAGTTCTTC.

The chain links TRBV9 to TRBJ2-2; TRBD1 aligns across 8 bases. There are 15 residues in the CDR3. The J segment lost 6 bases and the V segment lost 0 bases, leaving 4 bases of the junction unmatched. Germline V gene sequence: CDR1 SGDLS, CDR2 YYNGEE. The CDR3 bases are TGTGCCAGCAGCGTAGTAGGACAGGGCCCCGGGGAGCTGTTTTTT. Its protein product is CASSVVGQGPGELFF.

V and J are TRBV6-7 and TRBJ2-3; D perhaps matches TRBD1 (5 bases). TRBV6-7 is an ORF, and what it does is uncertain. V was clipped by 5 bases and J by 1 base, with 13 bases between them. The CDR3 is 15 amino acids. The CDR3 nucleotides are TGTGCCAGCAGTCCTAAAGGGGCCTGCACAGATACGCAGTATTTT. Translation: CASSPKGACTDTQYF.

The chain recombines TRBV7-2 with TRBJ1-3, with 7 bases aligning to TRBD1. The germline gives CDR1 SGHTA, CDR2 FQGNSA. V dropped 2 bases and J dropped 2; count of bases not matched to a gene: 3. The CDR3 runs 15 residues. In DNA, the CDR3 is TGTGCCAGCAGCTTAAACGACAGGGCTGGAAACACCATATATTTT. This encodes CASSLNDRAGNTIYF.

The gene calls are TRBV5-4 and TRBJ1-6; the D is unclear. The germline gives CDR1 SGHNT, CDR2 YYREEE (reference sequence). The CDR3 is 17 amino acids. Between the trimmed V and J ends, which lost 2 bases and 6 bases, there was a span of 18 bases. Here the CDR3 reads CASSFSKGLSGNSPLHF. In DNA, the CDR3 is TGTGCCAGCAGCTTTAGTAAGGGCCTCAGCGGTAATTCACCCCTCCACTTT.

In the case of this clone: Distinct nucleotide sequences in the sample also encode this CDR3. This chain connects TRBV10-3 to TRBJ1-1; possible D gene TRBD1, 5 bases. V lost 0 bases and J lost 11, with 10 bases in between. The CDR3 is 12 residues long. Germline CDR1 and CDR2: ENHRY and SYGVKD. The CDR3 is CAISESAGRAFF. The CDR3 nucleotides are TGTGCCATCAGTGAGTCTGCAGGGCGGGCTTTCTTT.

This chain uses TRBV7-2 with TRBJ2-7; TRBD2 matches at 10 bases. CDR1 SGHTA and CDR2 FQGNSA come from the germline V gene. V lost 5 bases, J lost 5 bases, and 9 bases stayed unmatched. The CDR3 extends over 15 amino acids. Here the CDR3 reads CASSTVAGGYHEQYF. The CDR3 coding sequence is TGTGCCAGCAGCACCGTAGCGGGAGGCTACCACGAGCAGTACTTC.

CDR3 coding DNA: TGTGCCAGCAGTGACACACTAGCCCTGGGGATCTACAATGAGCAGTTCTTC. Encoded protein: CASSDTLALGIYNEQFF. This sequence joins TRBV6-4 and TRBJ2-1, with TRBD2 as a possible D gene (6 bases). CDR1 MRHNA and CDR2 SNTAGT come from the germline V gene. The V end was cut by 2 bases, the J end by 3 bases, with 17 bases between. There are 17 residues in the CDR3.

The chain uses TRBV27 and TRBJ2-4; D gene uncertain. The germline gives CDR1 MNHEY, CDR2 SMNVEV (reference sequence). The CDR3 is 14 residues long. V was shortened by 4 bases and J by 0 bases, with 7 bases between the two germline ends. The CDR3 sequence: CASSSILAKNIQYF. The CDR3 DNA sequence: TGTGCCAGCAGTTCCATACTAGCCAAAAACATTCAGTACTTC.

This clone was recorded once. The rearrangement links TRBV5-4 to TRBJ1-5, with D uncertain. The CDR3 runs to 13 residues. Trimming removed 4 bases at V and 2 bases at J, with 7 bases between. Germline-derived CDR1 and CDR2 are SGHNT and YYREEE (reference sequence). The CDR3 reads CASSVWGNQPQHF. The CDR3, as DNA: TGTGCCAGCAGCGTTTGGGGCAATCAGCCCCAGCATTTT.

The J gene is TRBJ2-3, the V gene TRBV7-3; D possibly matches TRBD1 or TRBD2 (5 bases each). Germline V gene data show CDR1 as SGHTA and CDR2 as FQGTGA. The CDR3 contains 16 residues. V lost 5 bases and J 5 bases, leaving 20 bases between the germline ends. CDR3 nucleotides: TGTGCCAGCAGCACGCTAAACCCCGGGGCCCAAGATACGCAGTATTTT. Protein product: CASSTLNPGAQDTQYF.

This sequence joins TRBV7-6 and TRBJ2-5; the D gene is possibly TRBD1 (7 bases). The closer fit of TRBJ2-7 to the DNA end suggests the J call may be wrong. The CDR3 extends over 16 amino acids. CDR1 SGHVS and CDR2 FNYEAQ come from the germline V gene. The CDR3 DNA is TGTGCCAGCAGCTTAGTGTCAGGGGGAGGCTCCTACGAGCAGTACTTC. This translates into CASSLVSGGGSYEQYF.

The rearrangement joins TRBV10-3 to TRBJ2-5; D unresolved. The CDR3 consists of 13 residues. Between the trimmed V and J ends, which lost 3 bases and 5 bases, there was a span of 10 bases. The germline V gene has CDR1 ENHRY and CDR2 SYGVKD. This CDR3 is CAISDLMSETQYF. Written as DNA, the CDR3 is TGTGCCATCAGTGATTTGATGTCCGAGACCCAGTACTTC.

This chain joins TRBV25-1 and TRBJ1-2; 7 positions match TRBD1. Germline CDR1 and CDR2: MGHDK and SYGVNS. The CDR3 has 13 amino acids. Trimming cost V 4 bases and J 7 bases; bases outside gene matches: 6. The CDR3 loop reads CASSVTGTAGYTF. CDR3 DNA sequence: TGTGCCAGCAGTGTAACCGGGACAGCTGGCTACACCTTC.

This chain joins TRBV30 and TRBJ2-2; maybe TRBD2 (6 bases). V lost 3 bases and J 0 bases, leaving 14 bases between the germline ends. CDR1 and CDR2 (germline): GTSNPN, SVGIG (reference sequence). This CDR3 region has 16 residues. Written as DNA, the CDR3 is TGTGCCTGGAGCTACGGGACTGGCTCGAACACCGGGGAGCTGTTTTTT. Residues: CAWSYGTGSNTGELFF.

The CDR3 reads CASSEALGLSNQPQHF. The CDR3 coding sequence is TGTGCCAGCAGTGAAGCGCTCGGGTTGAGCAATCAGCCCCAGCATTTT. The chain is built from TRBV6-1 and TRBJ1-5; unclear D gene. The CDR3 is made up of 16 amino acids. The germline CDR1 and CDR2 sequences are MNHNS and SASEGT. V was clipped by 0 bases and J by 1 base, with 10 bases between them.

The chain has TRBV18 and TRBJ1-1; 9 bases match TRBD1. There are 14 residues in the CDR3. Germline loops: CDR1 KGHSH, CDR2 LQKENI. V was pared by 6 bases and J by 4 bases, with 6 bases of the junction left unmatched. The CDR3 protein is CASSRDRESTEAFF. The DNA for the CDR3 is TGTGCCAGCTCCCGGGACAGGGAAAGCACTGAAGCTTTCTTT.

Concerning this clone: Other DNA sequences in this specimen translate into the identical CDR3. The rearrangement links TRBV18 to TRBJ2-7; D may be TRBD1 (6 bases). The V end lost 3 bases, the J end lost 5 bases, and 8 bases lay between the germline ends. Germline CDR1 reads KGHSH; CDR2 reads LQKENI. The CDR3 loop spans 12 amino acids. The CDR3 coding sequence is TGTGCCAGCTCACCCCAGGGGAACGAGCAGTACTTC. It encodes CASSPQGNEQYF.

The rearrangement joins TRBV19 to TRBJ1-1; D is unclear. The CDR3 sequence is 13 residues long. V was trimmed by 5 bases and J by 1 base, leaving 8 bases between them. Per germline, CDR1 LNHDA and CDR2 SQIVND (reference sequence). The CDR3 nucleotides read TGTGCCAGTAGTTCGTCAGGGAACACTGAAGCTTTCTTT. This encodes CASSSSGNTEAFF.